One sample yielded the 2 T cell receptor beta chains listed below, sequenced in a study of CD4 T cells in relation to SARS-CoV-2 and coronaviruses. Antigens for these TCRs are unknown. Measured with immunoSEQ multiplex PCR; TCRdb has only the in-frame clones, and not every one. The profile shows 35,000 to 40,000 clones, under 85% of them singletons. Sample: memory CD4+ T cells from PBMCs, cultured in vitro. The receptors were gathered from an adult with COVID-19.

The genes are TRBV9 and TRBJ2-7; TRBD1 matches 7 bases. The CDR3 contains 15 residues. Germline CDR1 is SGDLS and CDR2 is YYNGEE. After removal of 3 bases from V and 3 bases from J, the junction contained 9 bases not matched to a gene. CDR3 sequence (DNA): TGTGCCAGCAGCGAGGGGACAGATCCAAACTACGAGCAGTACTTC. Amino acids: CASSEGTDPNYEQYF.

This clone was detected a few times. The CDR3 protein is CSVEGPGTGSYEQYF. The CDR3 coding sequence is TGCAGCGTTGAAGGCCCCGGGACAGGCTCCTACGAGCAGTACTTC. The rearrangement uses TRBV29-1 and TRBJ2-7; 8 bases map to TRBD1. The V segment lost 1 base and the J segment 0 bases; nucleotides outside the gene matches: 5. In germline, CDR1 is SQVTM, CDR2 ANQGSEA. The CDR3 spans 15 residues.